This T cell receptor (beta chain) was sequenced during a study of T cells in Graves' hyperthyroidism and ophthalmopathy. Whole-study context: The initial diagnosis was the point when peripheral blood was collected, ahead of any treatment.

Diagnoses were made from clinical symptoms, serum measures (thyroxine and TRAb), thyroid ultrasound and orbital computed tomography. TCR beta CDR3 region amplification was performed from RNA transcripts. The study used the HTBI primer set for a first-round RT-PCR of the TCR CDR3. Using its own MiXCR run on the multiplex PCR reads, TCRdb lists one record per CDR3 protein. The sample holds about 210,000 distinct CDR3 sequences, roughly 17% seen once. This clonotype was counted many times. The target antigen is unknown. Germline V gives CDR1 SGHVS, CDR2 FNYEAQ. The germline V and J ends were trimmed by 4 bases and 0 bases, with 13 bases remaining between them. This CDR3 has 16 amino acids. The study's findings and limits: Ophthalmopathy, which appeared later, was predicted by the model a median 6.5 months before onset.

The V call is TRBV7-6, the J call TRBJ2-1; D remains unclear. The TCR comes from a man aged 45-60 years with Graves' hyperthyroidism. The sequenced sample consisted of blood. The CDR3 loop is CASSSPPRNSYNEQFF. The CDR3 bases are TGTGCCAGCAGCTCGCCCCCCCGGAACTCCTACAATGAGCAGTTCTTC.